Below are 30 T cell receptor beta chains sequenced from a single sample in a study of shared clonotypes between healthy human individuals. Data came from immunoSEQ multiplex PCR; TCRdb stores just in-frame clones and leaves some out. The sample has fewer than 3 million clones, about nine tenths seen once. Sequencing used naive CD4+ T cells from PBMCs. Regarding subset: CD45RA+ positively selected. These receptors came from a young man in good health. Some clones in this sample may be carry-over from other donors' samples.

This clone was seen a single time. This rearrangement joins TRBV7-6 to TRBJ2-1; weak D call: TRBD1 (6 bases). This CDR3 spans 16 amino acids. The germline V gene has CDR1 SGHVS and CDR2 FNYEAQ. The V and J ends lost 5 bases and 5 bases respectively, with 19 bases between them. The CDR3 protein is CASSPVDSLGNNEQFF. The DNA for the CDR3 is TGTGCCAGCAGCCCCGTGGACAGTTTAGGTAACAATGAGCAGTTCTTC.

The chain carries TRBV5-1 and TRBJ1-2; TRBD1 agrees at 11 bases. Germline V gene sequence: CDR1 SGHRS, CDR2 YFSETQ. Trimming cost V 4 bases and J 1 base; bases outside gene matches: 6. The CDR3 sequence is 16 residues long. Here the CDR3 reads CASSGGQGAFNYGYTF. In nucleotides, the CDR3 is TGCGCCAGCAGCGGAGGACAGGGGGCTTTTAACTATGGCTACACCTTC.

The chain recombines TRBV30 with TRBJ1-5; the D gene is possibly TRBD1 (6 bases). V shed 2 bases and J shed 5 bases, with 10 bases lying between them. The CDR3 consists of 13 residues. CDR1 GTSNPN and CDR2 SVGIG come from the germline V gene (reference sequence). CDR3: CAWSRGPDQPQHF. CDR3 coding DNA: TGTGCCTGGAGTCGGGGGCCGGATCAGCCCCAGCATTTT.

This chain joins TRBV10-1 and TRBJ1-2; 9 nucleotides align to TRBD1. The CDR3 is 11 residues long. The trim removed 11 bases at V and 6 bases at J, leaving 4 bases unmatched. Germline CDR1 is WNHNN and CDR2 is SYGVQD (reference sequence). The CDR3 bases are TGCGCCGGGACAGGGAGTGATGGCTACACCTTC. This sequence encodes CAGTGSDGYTF.

The chain has TRBV29-1 and TRBJ2-3, with TRBD2 matching over 16 bases. Germline trimming cut 6 bases from V and 1 base from J; bases unmatched to any gene: 7. Germline V lookup: CDR1 SQVTM, CDR2 ANQGSEA. CDR3 length equals 17 residues. CDR3 coding DNA: TGCAGCGTCCGGGGACTAGCGGGAGGGTGGGGCACAGATACGCAGTATTTT. As protein: CSVRGLAGGWGTDTQYF.

This rearrangement joins TRBV27 to TRBJ2-7; D is possibly TRBD2 (6 bases). Germline CDR1 MNHEY, CDR2 SMNVEV (reference sequence). With 8 bases removed from V and 0 bases from J, the gap between germline ends came to 20 bases. The CDR3 totals 16 residues. DNA for the CDR3: TGTGCCAGCCGAAGATCTAGCGCCGGACTCTCCTACGAGCAGTACTTC. Translating gives CASRRSSAGLSYEQYF.

This chain links TRBV2 with TRBJ1-5, with TRBD1 matching 8 bases. J lost 6 bases, V lost 10 bases, and 8 bases had no gene match. This CDR3 contains 13 residues. Germline V gene data show CDR1 as SNHLY and CDR2 as FYNNEI. The CDR3 region has the DNA TGTGCCACCCAGGGACAGGCAGGTCAGCCCCAGCATTTT. Translation gives CATQGQAGQPQHF.

The rearrangement links TRBV27 to TRBJ2-2, with TRBD2 matching 10 bases. Germline lookup yields CDR1 MNHEY and CDR2 SMNVEV (reference sequence). Trimming at V came to 4 bases and at J to 1 base, leaving 6 bases not matched to a gene. The CDR3 has 17 amino acids. CDR3 loop: CASSYLAGGLNTGELFF. CDR3 in DNA: TGTGCCAGCAGTTACTTAGCGGGAGGACTGAACACCGGGGAGCTGTTTTTT.

The genes are TRBV27 and TRBJ2-1, with D possibly TRBD1 on 5 matching bases. Looked up from germline, CDR1 is MNHEY and CDR2 is SMNVEV (reference sequence). The CDR3 totals 15 residues. The ends were cut back, 3 bases at V and 2 bases at J, with 11 bases in the middle. CDR3 DNA sequence: TGTGCCAGCAGTTTGCGACAGACGACCTACAATGAGCAGTTCTTC. It specifies CASSLRQTTYNEQFF.

This clone turned up a few times. This chain uses TRBV28 with TRBJ2-7; D may correspond to TRBD1 or TRBD2 (5 bases each). CDR1 MDHEN and CDR2 SYDVKM come from the germline V gene. Trimming took 6 bases from V and 2 from J, leaving 17 bases between them. This CDR3 is 15 amino acids long. The CDR3 loop reads CASSPGTLGAYEQYF. In DNA, the CDR3 is TGTGCCAGCAGCCCCGGGACCCTGGGAGCCTACGAGCAGTACTTC.

The chain links TRBV2 to TRBJ2-7, with 7 nucleotides matching TRBD1. Germline V gives CDR1 SNHLY, CDR2 FYNNEI. The CDR3 runs to 14 residues. V shed 5 bases and J 5 bases; nucleotides not matched to a gene: 9. The CDR3 loop reads CASSNDRDGDEQYF. The CDR3 DNA reads TGTGCCAGCAGTAACGACAGGGACGGGGACGAGCAGTACTTC.

The J gene is TRBJ2-3, the V gene TRBV5-4, with TRBD2 matching over 12 bases. From germline, CDR1 is SGHNT and CDR2 YYREEE (reference sequence). CDR3 length equals 16 residues. V lost 4 bases and J lost 3; bases outside the gene matches: 6. DNA of the CDR3: TGTGCCAGCAGCCCGATGACTAGCGGGAGTACAGATACGCAGTATTTT. This translates into CASSPMTSGSTDTQYF.

The J gene is TRBJ2-3, the V gene TRBV29-1, with D tentatively TRBD1 or TRBD2 (6 bases each). Trimming removed 0 bases at V and 6 bases at J, with 22 bases between. Germline-derived CDR1 and CDR2 are SQVTM and ANQGSEA. CDR3 length: 17 amino acids. The CDR3 loop is CSVEDRGGTTAFDTQYF. The DNA for the CDR3 is TGCAGCGTTGAAGATCGAGGAGGGACAACGGCTTTCGATACGCAGTATTTT.

The V call is TRBV7-8, the J call TRBJ2-3, with 7 positions matching TRBD2. Losses at the gene ends were 1 base for V and 2 bases for J; bases not matched to a gene: 9. CDR1 is SGHVS and CDR2 is FQNEAQ in the germline V gene. The CDR3 contains 17 residues. The CDR3 sequence: CASSLVYPGGLTDTQYF. The CDR3 nucleotides read TGTGCCAGCAGCTTAGTTTATCCGGGAGGACTCACAGATACGCAGTATTTT. Filled out from reference TRBV7-8 and TRBJ2-3, the complete variable domain reads GAGVSQSPRYKVAKRGQDVALRCDPISGHVSLFWYQQALGQGPEFLTYFQNEAQLDKSGLPSDRFFAERPEGSVSTLKIQRTQQEDSAVYLCASSLVYPGGLTDTQYFGPGTRLTVL.

The V gene is TRBV29-1, the J gene TRBJ2-1; 9 nucleotides agree with TRBD2. CDR3 size: 18 residues. CDR1 is SQVTM, CDR2 ANQGSEA, per germline. V lost 1 base, J lost 4 bases, and 14 bases stayed unmatched. Written as DNA, the CDR3 is TGCAGCGTTGAAGTCAACTTGATGACTAGCGGACCGTACAATGAGCAGTTCTTC. Translated: CSVEVNLMTSGPYNEQFF.

CDR3 bases: TGCGCCAGCAGTGGGGGGGTTGGCTACGAGCAGTACTTC. Protein product: CASSGGVGYEQYF. This chain links TRBV10-1 with TRBJ2-7, with D perhaps matching TRBD2 (6 bases). The CDR3 consists of 13 residues. Germline V gene data show CDR1 as WNHNN and CDR2 as SYGVQD (reference sequence). Between the trimmed V and J ends, which lost 4 bases and 3 bases, there was a span of 10 bases.

The rearrangement joins TRBV21-1 to TRBJ2-2; the D segment call TRBD1 is taken from the table without a DNA check. TRBV21-1 is noted as a pseudogene. The CDR3 loop spans 17 amino acids. CDR3 sequence reads: CASSTGDRTAGPGELFF. The CDR3 bases are TGTGCCAGCAGCACGGGTGATAGGACAGCCGGGCCCGGGGAGCTGTTTTTT.

This chain links TRBV9 with TRBJ2-3, with D unresolved. With 3 bases removed from V and 6 bases from J, the gap between germline ends came to 5 bases. Germline-derived CDR1 and CDR2 are SGDLS and YYNGEE. This CDR3 is 11 amino acids long. As DNA, the CDR3 is TGTGCCAGCAGCGAAGGTGATACGCAGTATTTT. This gives the protein CASSEGDTQYF.

The chain carries TRBV6-5 and TRBJ2-7, with D unresolved. V was cut by 4 bases and J by 1 base, with 11 bases left in between. Germline-derived CDR1 and CDR2 are MNHEY and SVGAGI. The CDR3 has 14 amino acids. The CDR3 DNA sequence: TGTGCCAGCAGTTTGCAAACTCATTCCTACGAGCAGTACTTC. This translates into CASSLQTHSYEQYF.

The chain is built from TRBV2 and TRBJ2-5; 8 bases match TRBD2. Germline loops: CDR1 SNHLY, CDR2 FYNNEI. The V gene end was trimmed by 8 bases and the J gene end by 5 bases; junction bases not matched to a gene: 10. This CDR3 spans 14 amino acids. CDR3 in amino acids: CASVFRSGSETQYF. The CDR3 nucleotides are TGTGCCAGCGTGTTCAGGAGCGGGAGTGAGACCCAGTACTTC.

The rearrangement uses TRBV6-1 and TRBJ1-1; D remains ambiguous. Trimming removed 7 bases at V and 1 base at J, with 13 bases between. Germline V lookup: CDR1 MNHNS, CDR2 SASEGT. The CDR3 covers 14 residues. The CDR3 DNA follows: TGTGCCAGCACCCTAGTCGGAGGGAACACTGAAGCTTTCTTT. The encoded protein is CASTLVGGNTEAFF.

J is TRBJ2-5 and V is TRBV9; the match to TRBD2 covers 15 bases. The CDR3 length is 17 residues. V lost 4 bases and J lost 5; bases outside the gene matches: 9. Germline loops: CDR1 SGDLS, CDR2 YYNGEE. CDR3 amino acids: CASSWTSGRAYGETQYF. Here the CDR3 DNA reads TGTGCCAGCAGCTGGACTAGCGGGAGGGCCTATGGGGAGACCCAGTACTTC.

This chain uses TRBV5-5 with TRBJ2-7; 9 nucleotides agree with TRBD1. Germline CDR1 is SGHKS and CDR2 is YYEKEE (reference sequence). This CDR3 spans 14 amino acids. Trimming took 3 bases from V and 6 from J; bases not matched to a gene: 7. The CDR3 spells CASSSRTGAVEQYF. CDR3 sequence (DNA): TGTGCCAGCAGCTCCCGGACAGGGGCGGTCGAGCAGTACTTC.

The chain carries TRBV28 and TRBJ2-7; 11 bases match TRBD1. J gave up 0 bases and V 8 bases, and 3 bases lay outside the gene matches. The CDR3 covers 14 residues. The germline gives CDR1 MDHEN, CDR2 SYDVKM. CDR3 DNA: TGTGCCAGCGGGGGGACAGGGGGCTCCTACGAGCAGTACTTC. It specifies CASGGTGGSYEQYF.

Worth noting for this clone: Other DNA sequences of this sample code for an identical CDR3. V gene TRBV30 combines with J gene TRBJ2-7, with TRBD2 as a possible D gene (6 bases). V gave up 1 base and J gave up 5 bases, with 6 bases separating them. Germline CDR1 reads GTSNPN; CDR2 reads SVGIG (reference sequence). The CDR3 totals 11 residues. The CDR3 reads CAWSGRDEQYF. The CDR3 DNA follows: TGTGCCTGGAGTGGGAGGGACGAGCAGTACTTC. The full variable domain, with the rest looked up from reference TRBV30 and TRBJ2-7, is SQTIHQWPATLVQPVGSPLSLECTVEGTSNPNLYWYRQAAGRGLQLLFYSVGIGQISSEVPQNLSASRPQDRQFILSSKKLLLSDSGFYLCAWSGRDEQYFGPGTRLTVT.

The chain recombines TRBV6-5 with TRBJ2-7; tentatively, D is TRBD1 or TRBD2 (7 bases each). Between the trimmed V and J ends, which lost 0 bases and 4 bases, there was a span of 16 bases. The CDR3 spans 16 residues. Germline V gene data show CDR1 as MNHEY and CDR2 as SVGAGI. This chain's CDR3 is CASSYSSQGGLYEQYF. The CDR3, as DNA: TGTGCCAGCAGTTACTCGAGTCAGGGGGGGCTATACGAGCAGTACTTC.

The V gene is TRBV6-6, the J gene TRBJ1-1, with D perhaps matching TRBD1 (6 bases). Trimming cost V 0 bases and J 1 base, with 12 bases left between them. The CDR3 has 16 amino acids. Germline-derived CDR1 and CDR2 are MNHNY and SVGAGI (reference sequence). For the CDR3, the DNA is TGTGCCAGCAGTTACTCCGGGGGGGCCTCGAACACTGAAGCTTTCTTT. Translated, it gives CASSYSGGASNTEAFF.

This chain joins TRBV27 and TRBJ2-3; possibly TRBD2 for D (6 bases). Per germline, CDR1 MNHEY and CDR2 SMNVEV (reference sequence). The CDR3 runs 14 residues. The germline V and J ends were trimmed by 3 bases and 4 bases, with 11 bases remaining between them. The CDR3 loop reads CASSFGGVADTQYF. The CDR3, as DNA: TGTGCCAGCAGTTTTGGAGGGGTGGCAGATACGCAGTATTTT.

This chain connects TRBV11-3 to TRBJ2-7, with 8 bases identical to TRBD1. The CDR3 is made up of 15 amino acids. Germline V gene data show CDR1 as SGHNT and CDR2 as YENEEA. The V segment lost 5 bases and the J segment 3 bases; nucleotides outside the gene matches: 9. CDR3 in DNA: TGTGCCAGCAGCAAAGACAGGGGTTCGAGCTACGAGCAGTACTTC. Its translation is CASSKDRGSSYEQYF.

The V gene is TRBV6-5, the J gene TRBJ2-7, with a possible D match to TRBD1 (5 bases). This CDR3 spans 15 amino acids. V was cut by 6 bases and J by 2 bases, with 17 bases left in between. CDR1 MNHEY and CDR2 SVGAGI come from the germline V gene. CDR3 bases: TGTGCCAGCAGCAAAGAGCCCGGCAGGGCCTACGAGCAGTACTTC. Protein sequence: CASSKEPGRAYEQYF.